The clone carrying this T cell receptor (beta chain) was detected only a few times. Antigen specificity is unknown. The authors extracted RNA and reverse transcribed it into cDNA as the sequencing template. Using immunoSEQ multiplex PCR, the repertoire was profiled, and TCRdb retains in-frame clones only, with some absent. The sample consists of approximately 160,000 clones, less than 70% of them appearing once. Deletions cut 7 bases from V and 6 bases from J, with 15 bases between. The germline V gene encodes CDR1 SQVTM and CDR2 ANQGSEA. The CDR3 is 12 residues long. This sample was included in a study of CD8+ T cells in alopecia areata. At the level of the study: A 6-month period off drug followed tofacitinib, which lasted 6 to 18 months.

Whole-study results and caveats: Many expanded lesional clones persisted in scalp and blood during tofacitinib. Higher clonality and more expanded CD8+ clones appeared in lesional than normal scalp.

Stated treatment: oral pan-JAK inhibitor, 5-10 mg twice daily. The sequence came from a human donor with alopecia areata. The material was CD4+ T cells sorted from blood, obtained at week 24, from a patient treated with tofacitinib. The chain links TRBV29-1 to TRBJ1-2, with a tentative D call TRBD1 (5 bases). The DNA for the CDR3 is TGCAGCGGAGGGGAGCGGGGCAATGGCTACACCTTC. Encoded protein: CSGGERGNGYTF.